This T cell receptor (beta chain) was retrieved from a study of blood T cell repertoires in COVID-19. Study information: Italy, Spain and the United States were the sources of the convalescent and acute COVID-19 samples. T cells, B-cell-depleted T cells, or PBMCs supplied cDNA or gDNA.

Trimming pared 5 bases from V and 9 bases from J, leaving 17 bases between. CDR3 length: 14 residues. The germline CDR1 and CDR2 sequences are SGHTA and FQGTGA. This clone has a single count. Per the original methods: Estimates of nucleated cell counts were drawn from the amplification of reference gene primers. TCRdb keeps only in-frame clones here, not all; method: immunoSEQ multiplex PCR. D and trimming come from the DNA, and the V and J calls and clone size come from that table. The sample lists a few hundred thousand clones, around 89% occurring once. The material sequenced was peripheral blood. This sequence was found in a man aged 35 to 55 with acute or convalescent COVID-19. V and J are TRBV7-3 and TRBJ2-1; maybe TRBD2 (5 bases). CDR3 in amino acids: CASSPVGLASEQFF. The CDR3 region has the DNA TGTGCCAGCAGCCCAGTCGGGCTAGCAAGTGAGCAGTTCTTC.